A selection of T cell receptor beta chains follows, all from one sample in a study of T cell responses to AZD1222 COVID-19 vaccine. This table comes from immunoSEQ multiplex PCR, and its TCRdb copy is limited to in-frame clones, with some not included. Seen here are over 85,000 clones, about 87% observed once, and the top ten hold around 1.5%. Material: peripheral blood, obtained on day 0 of AZD1222 vaccination. These receptors were collected from an adult in good health. Both conserved end residues are part of each CDR3. D genes are given only for firm matches.

V	D	length	J	CDR3
TRBV19	NA	12	TRBJ1-2	CASSGDSYGYTF
TRBV3-1/TRBV3-2	TRBD1	15	TRBJ1-1	CASSQRQGDTSEAFF
TRBV6-6	NA	14	TRBJ1-1	CASSYYPDRTEAFF
TRBV4-1	NA	14	TRBJ2-1	CASSQGVWYNEQFF
TRBV29-1	NA	14	TRBJ2-3	CSVRQAPSTDTQYF
TRBV5-4	TRBD2	20	TRBJ2-1	CASSTNDGTSGGLSYNEQFF
TRBV2	NA	13	TRBJ2-5	CASGVGGGETQYF
TRBV7-8	TRBD1	18	TRBJ2-7	CASTSPYEFTRGRDEQYF
TRBV12-3/TRBV12-4	NA	12	TRBJ1-2	CASRTGLDGYTF
TRBV12-3/TRBV12-4	NA	13	TRBJ2-2	CASSSPGRRELFF
TRBV7-9	NA	15	TRBJ1-1	CASSFRSRGDTEAFF
TRBV7-2	TRBD1	17	TRBJ2-2	CASSQGTGAGWAGELFF
TRBV5-1	NA	14	TRBJ1-1	CASSLADMNTEAFF
TRBV4-2	NA	17	TRBJ2-2	CASSLKNRGKDTGELFF
TRBV5-1	NA	15	TRBJ1-2	CASSWGTYANYGYTF
TRBV6-5	NA	14	TRBJ1-1	CASSYEGRHTEAFF
TRBV30	TRBD1	14	TRBJ1-5	CAWSGTGRNQPQHF
TRBV2	NA	11	TRBJ1-1	CASRETIEAFF
TRBV5-4	TRBD1	20	TRBJ2-6	CASSSGTGFNSASGANVLTF
TRBV11-2	NA	16	TRBJ1-2	CASSLRRERRNYGYTF
TRBV19	TRBD1	13	TRBJ2-7	CASATGENYEQYF
TRBV6-1	NA	14	TRBJ2-5	CASSEGTERETQYF
TRBV18	NA	13	TRBJ2-2	CASSPQITGELFF
TRBV27	NA	13	TRBJ1-1	CASSFGRAREAFF
TRBV25-1	TRBD1	13	TRBJ2-1	CASSDNDRDKQFF
TRBV29-1	TRBD1	12	TRBJ1-4	CSVQGALEKLFF
TRBV14	NA	13	TRBJ1-2	CASSHTGNYGYTF
TRBV6-5	NA	15	TRBJ2-1	CASRYTGSGKNEQFF
TRBV3-1/TRBV3-2	NA	15	TRBJ1-1	CASSQESVRGTEAFF
TRBV2	TRBD1	14	TRBJ1-5	CASSVLTGEPPQHF
TRBV5-1	TRBD2	17	TRBJ2-1	CASSTSGGFSSYNEQFF
TRBV7-9	NA	13	TRBJ1-5	CASSLTSWEPQHF
TRBV4-1	TRBD1	16	TRBJ1-4	CASSPTQGTTNEKLFF
TRBV7-2	TRBD2	15	TRBJ2-1	CASSQLAGGPNEQFF
TRBV4-2	NA	17	TRBJ1-5	CASSQESLGKANQPQHF
TRBV29-1	NA	12	TRBJ2-7	CSVERDAYEQYF
TRBV30	NA	14	TRBJ2-1	CAWRGRRTNNEQFF
TRBV20-1	NA	11	TRBJ1-1	CSANRDAYTFF
TRBV6-5	NA	14	TRBJ2-5	CASSRGVKEETQYF
TRBV29-1	TRBD1	15	TRBJ1-5	CSVEEGTGGNQPQHF
TRBV4-1	TRBD1	17	TRBJ1-3	CASSQEASWQGANTIYF